This T cell receptor (beta chain) was identified in a study of T cells in Graves' hyperthyroidism and ophthalmopathy. The investigators amplified TCR beta CDR3 regions from RNA transcripts. HTBI primers were the set used in a first-round RT-PCR of the TCR CDR3. TCRdb itself ran the multiplex PCR reads through MiXCR, one entry per CDR3 protein. The repertoire holds a few hundred thousand distinct CDR3 sequences, with around 45% as singletons. Clinicians diagnosed patients from clinical symptoms, serum thyroxine and TRAb, thyroid ultrasound and orbital computed tomography. A word on this clonotype: Its antigen is undetermined. A much larger clone differs from this one at a single base, so this may be a read error. The CDR3 carries no conserved terminal phenylalanine or tryptophan, so it likely arises from a read error.

Study outcomes and limitations: The blood repertoire included most of the expanded thyroid clonotypes above 0.001. Ophthalmopathy was identified by the model a median 6.5 months ahead of onset.

The origin of this receptor is an adult woman with Graves' disease, either hyperthyroidism or ophthalmopathy (not recorded which). The sequenced sample was peripheral blood or thyroid tissue (not recorded which).

CDR3 residues: CASSLNFRSYGYTL. CDR3 nucleotide sequence: TGCGCCAGCAGCCTCAATTTCAGGAGCTATGGCTACACCCTC. The chain uses TRBV5-1 and TRBJ1-2; D uncertain. Germline CDR1 reads SGHRS; CDR2 reads YFSETQ. CDR3 length equals 14 residues. Trimming left V 4 bases short and J 4 bases short, with 14 bases between.